Below, 30 T cell receptor beta chains from the same sample are listed, as sequenced in a study of untreated major depressive disorder. Study conclusions and caveats: Depressed patients' CD4+ T cells carried increased TRBV05-01 (Vbeta 5.1) usage versus control CD4+ T cells.

Profiled with immunoSEQ multiplex PCR; TCRdb holds only in-frame clones, not every one. This table holds some 27,000 clones, about 90% found once. Antigen specificity for these receptors is unknown. Specimen: CD4+ T cells from PBMCs. Receptors originate from a woman aged 25 to 39 with major depressive disorder.

This chain connects TRBV28 to TRBJ2-7; TRBD1 aligns across 12 bases. Germline loops: CDR1 MDHEN, CDR2 SYDVKM. The length of the CDR3 is 15 residues. The V and J ends lost 4 bases and 4 bases, in that order; junction bases with no gene match: 5. CDR3 DNA: TGTGCCAGCAGTTCCCCGGGACAGGGGGCGTACGAGCAGTACTTC. Protein product: CASSSPGQGAYEQYF. The variable domain in full, with the rest retrieved from reference TRBV28 and TRBJ2-7, is DVKVTQSSRYLVKRTGEKVFLECVQDMDHENMFWYRQDPGLGLRLIYFSYDVKMKEKGDIPEGYSVSREKKERFSLILESASTNQTSMYLCASSSPGQGAYEQYFGPGTRLTVT.

This clone was recorded only once. V is TRBV7-6 and J is TRBJ2-7; D tentatively reads TRBD1 or TRBD2 (5 bases each). The germline V and J ends were trimmed by 5 bases and 3 bases, with 17 bases remaining between them. The CDR3 totals 15 residues. Per germline, CDR1 SGHVS and CDR2 FNYEAQ. CDR3 bases: TGTGCCAGCAGCAAGGGACCAACTTCCCTCTACGAGCAGTACTTC. Its protein is CASSKGPTSLYEQYF.

This clone was counted a single time. The J gene is TRBJ1-5, the V gene TRBV2; D is undetermined. The CDR3 spans 13 residues. The V end lost 5 bases, the J end lost 3 bases, and 8 bases lay between the germline ends. Germline values: CDR1 SNHLY, CDR2 FYNNEI. CDR3 amino acids: CASSPNNNQPQHF. CDR3 bases: TGTGCCAGCAGTCCGAACAACAATCAGCCCCAGCATTTT. Using reference TRBV2 and TRBJ1-5 for the parts outside the CDR3, the full variable domain is EPEVTQTPSHQVTQMGQEVILRCVPISNHLYFYWYRQILGQKVEFLVSFYNNEISEKSEIFDDQFSVERPDGSNFTLKIRSTKLEDSAMYFCASSPNNNQPQHFGDGTRLSIL.

V is TRBV19 and J is TRBJ1-2, with 10 bases identical to TRBD1. J gave up 4 bases and V 5 bases, and 4 bases lay outside the gene matches. Germline assignment: CDR1 LNHDA and CDR2 SQIVND (reference sequence). There are 14 residues in the CDR3. CDR3 loop: CASSSRTGGYGYTF. In DNA, the CDR3 is TGTGCCAGTAGTTCCCGGACAGGGGGCTATGGCTACACCTTC.

The V and J genes are TRBV4-2 and TRBJ2-3, with D possibly matching TRBD2 (5 bases). V shed 0 bases and J shed 0 bases, with 13 bases lying between them. The CDR3 is 17 amino acids. The V gene's germline CDR1 is LGHNA and CDR2 YNFKEQ. As DNA, the CDR3 is TGTGCCAGCAGCCAAGATCCCCAGCGGACCAGCACAGATACGCAGTATTTT. Amino acids: CASSQDPQRTSTDTQYF.

The V and J genes are TRBV19 and TRBJ1-1, with D maybe TRBD1 (6 bases). This CDR3 region has 14 residues. V shed 4 bases and J shed 4 bases, with 13 bases lying between them. CDR1 and CDR2 from the germline V gene are LNHDA and SQIVND (reference sequence). DNA for the CDR3: TGTGCCAGTAGTACCCCAAACAGGGCCACTGAAGCTTTCTTT. Translated, it gives CASSTPNRATEAFF.

This chain links TRBV7-2 with TRBJ2-2; 8 bases are shared with TRBD1. The germline V gene encodes CDR1 SGHTA and CDR2 FQGNSA. The CDR3 spans 16 residues. The trim removed 1 base at V and 5 bases at J, leaving 6 bases unmatched. The chain's CDR3 is CASSLGSGGKTGELFF. CDR3 nucleotides: TGTGCCAGCAGCTTAGGATCAGGGGGCAAGACCGGGGAGCTGTTTTTT.

The rearrangement joins TRBV5-4 to TRBJ2-2; TRBD2 matches 16 bases. V dropped 4 bases and J dropped 0; count of bases not matched to a gene: 3. The CDR3 is made up of 18 amino acids. Looked up from germline, CDR1 is SGHNT and CDR2 is YYREEE (reference sequence). CDR3 sequence reads: CASSPGLAGGPNTGELFF. The CDR3 nucleotides read TGTGCCAGCAGCCCGGGACTAGCGGGAGGGCCGAACACCGGGGAGCTGTTTTTT.

The chain carries TRBV9 and TRBJ2-7; a weak D match, TRBD1 (5 bases). Trimming shortened V by 4 bases and J by 2 bases, and 13 bases separated the two germline ends. The CDR3 length is 14 residues. Germline CDR1 is SGDLS and CDR2 is YYNGEE. The CDR3 nucleotides are TGTGCCAGCAGCCCCAGACAGATCGCCTACGAGCAGTACTTC. This codes for CASSPRQIAYEQYF.

The chain recombines TRBV5-4 with TRBJ1-3; perhaps TRBD1 as D (5 bases). The CDR3 is 14 residues long. With 2 bases removed from V and 4 bases from J, the gap between germline ends came to 10 bases. Germline lookup yields CDR1 SGHNT and CDR2 YYREEE (reference sequence). The CDR3: CASSLGGAGNTIYF. The CDR3 DNA reads as TGTGCCAGCAGCTTAGGAGGGGCGGGAAACACCATATATTTT.

The genes are TRBV5-1 and TRBJ2-2; D is ambiguous. V gave up 3 bases and J gave up 0 bases, with 0 bases separating them. Germline V gene sequence: CDR1 SGHRS, CDR2 YFSETQ. This CDR3 is built from 12 residues. CDR3 in amino acids: CASSSNTGELFF. CDR3 bases: TGCGCCAGCAGCTCGAACACCGGGGAGCTGTTTTTT. The full variable domain, its missing parts supplied by reference TRBV5-1 and TRBJ2-2, is KAGVTQTPRYLIKTRGQQVTLSCSPISGHRSVSWYQQTPGQGLQFLFEYFSETQRNKGNFPGRFSGRQFSNSRSEMNVSTLELGDSALYLCASSSNTGELFFGEGSRLTVL.

V and J are TRBV29-1 and TRBJ2-4; D is unresolved. This CDR3 comprises 13 residues. From germline, CDR1 is SQVTM and CDR2 ANQGSEA. Trimming took 4 bases from V and 8 from J, leaving 15 bases between them. CDR3 sequence reads: CSVVVLNADIQYF. CDR3 coding DNA: TGCAGCGTTGTGGTCCTAAATGCGGACATTCAGTACTTC.

The chain uses TRBV11-3 and TRBJ2-2; no firm D call. CDR1 is SGHNT, CDR2 YENEEA, per germline. The length of the CDR3 is 17 residues. V was pared by 5 bases and J by 5 bases, with 21 bases between. CDR3 in DNA: TGTGCCAGCAGCCCAGGCCCACTCCCCAGTGGGACCGGGGAGCTGTTTTTT. This gives the protein CASSPGPLPSGTGELFF.

The chain links TRBV5-4 to TRBJ2-5, with 9 bases identical to TRBD1. CDR3 length equals 15 residues. Germline CDR1 SGHNT, CDR2 YYREEE (reference sequence). J gave up 3 bases and V 4 bases, and 7 bases lay outside the gene matches. CDR3 coding DNA: TGTGCCAGCAGCGCCCTGGGACAGGGTAAAGAGACCCAGTACTTC. This sequence encodes CASSALGQGKETQYF.

J is TRBJ2-5 and V is TRBV4-3; D ambiguous. Trimming shortened V by 1 base and J by 2 bases, and 8 bases separated the two germline ends. The CDR3 covers 14 residues. CDR1 and CDR2 from the germline V gene are LGHNA and YSLEER. CDR3 nucleotide sequence: TGCGCCAGCAGCCAAGTACCAGGACAAGAGACCCAGTACTTC. Protein sequence: CASSQVPGQETQYF.

The chain uses TRBV7-8 and TRBJ2-7; no clear D. The V gene's germline CDR1 is SGHVS and CDR2 FQNEAQ. The CDR3 has 13 residues. V lost 5 bases, J lost 4 bases, and 12 bases lay in between. The CDR3 nucleotides read TGTGCCAGCAGCACCCTAAACAGTTACGAGCAGTACTTC. Translating gives CASSTLNSYEQYF.

The V and J genes are TRBV7-3 and TRBJ1-1; unclear D gene. With 2 bases removed from V and 6 bases from J, the gap between germline ends came to 16 bases. Germline CDR1 is SGHTA and CDR2 is FQGTGA. CDR3 length: 15 amino acids. In DNA form, the CDR3 reads TGTGCCAGCAGCTTACATGTTGGTATGGGAGCTGAAGCTTTCTTT. Its translation: CASSLHVGMGAEAFF.

V and J are TRBV7-2 and TRBJ1-2; D unresolved. Germline-derived CDR1 and CDR2 are SGHTA and FQGNSA. This CDR3 has 17 amino acids. The V and J ends lost 5 bases and 3 bases respectively, with 22 bases between them. The chain's CDR3 is CASSPLFTGTKDYGYTF. Here the CDR3 DNA reads TGTGCCAGCAGCCCTCTGTTTACGGGCACCAAGGACTATGGCTACACCTTC.

V and J are TRBV2 and TRBJ2-1, with D perhaps given as TRBD1 or TRBD2 (6 bases each). The germline V gene encodes CDR1 SNHLY and CDR2 FYNNEI. The CDR3 runs to 14 residues. Between the trimmed V and J ends, which lost 5 bases and 9 bases, there was a span of 17 bases. As DNA, the CDR3 is TGTGCCAGCAGTTTCCGGGGGCCCGGGGGTGAGCAGTTCTTC. Translated: CASSFRGPGGEQFF.

This clone occurred a few times. This chain connects TRBV4-2 to TRBJ1-6; D call uncertain. Looked up from germline, CDR1 is LGHNA and CDR2 is YNFKEQ. V was trimmed by 2 bases and J by 7 bases, leaving 12 bases between them. The CDR3 spans 15 residues. As DNA, the CDR3 is TGTGCCAGCAGCCAACTACAGCAAAACAATTCACCCCTCCACTTT. Translation gives CASSQLQQNNSPLHF.

This rearrangement joins TRBV6-5 to TRBJ1-2; the D gene is possibly TRBD1 (5 bases). Germline V gene data show CDR1 as MNHEY and CDR2 as SVGAGI. The CDR3 has 16 amino acids. V lost 0 bases and J 0 bases, leaving 11 bases between the germline ends. The CDR3 here is CASSYSNRPANYGYTF. CDR3 DNA: TGTGCCAGCAGTTACTCGAACAGGCCTGCTAACTATGGCTACACCTTC.

This clone was detected once. This sequence joins TRBV28 and TRBJ1-3, with 10 bases identical to TRBD1. Unmatched junction bases numbered 2, after V lost 6 bases and J lost 0 bases. The CDR3 consists of 15 residues. CDR1 MDHEN and CDR2 SYDVKM come from the germline V gene. CDR3 DNA: TGTGCCAGCAGGAGACAGGGGGCCTCTGGAAACACCATATATTTT. Translating it yields CASRRQGASGNTIYF.

The chain is built from TRBV9 and TRBJ2-5, with 11 bases that match TRBD2. The CDR3 runs to 16 residues. Trimming took 3 bases from V and 2 from J; bases not matched to a gene: 6. CDR1 and CDR2 from the germline V gene are SGDLS and YYNGEE. Here the CDR3 DNA reads TGTGCCAGCAGCGCCACGGGACTAGCGGTTCAAGAGACCCAGTACTTC. It specifies CASSATGLAVQETQYF.

This clone was found a few times. This chain connects TRBV6-1 to TRBJ1-6; TRBD1 matches at 9 bases. J lost 7 bases, V lost 6 bases, and 7 bases had no gene match. The CDR3 loop spans 15 amino acids. Germline lookup yields CDR1 MNHNS and CDR2 SASEGT. The DNA for the CDR3 is TGTGCCAGCAGGAACAGGGGGCAAGCGAATTCACCCCTCCACTTT. Protein product: CASRNRGQANSPLHF.

The chain has TRBV11-3 and TRBJ2-7, with 7 bases identical to TRBD1. The V gene's germline CDR1 is SGHNT and CDR2 YENEEA. The trim removed 3 bases at V and 3 bases at J, leaving 8 bases unmatched. This CDR3 is built from 15 residues. The CDR3 DNA is TGTGCCAGCAGCTTTTTTACAGGGGAATACTACGAGCAGTACTTC. Amino acids: CASSFFTGEYYEQYF.

The chain combines TRBV7-6 with TRBJ2-1; D gene uncertain. Germline CDR1 SGHVS, CDR2 FNYEAQ. The germline V and J ends were trimmed by 1 base and 2 bases, with 9 bases remaining between them. The CDR3 runs 15 residues. This CDR3 is CASSLVGGAYNEQFF. The CDR3 nucleotides read TGTGCCAGCAGCTTAGTTGGTGGGGCCTACAATGAGCAGTTCTTC. Full variable domain (rest looked up from reference TRBV7-6 and TRBJ2-1): GAGVSQSPRYKVTKRGQDVALRCDPISGHVSLYWYRQALGQGPEFLTYFNYEAQQDKSGLPNDRFSAERPEGSISTLTIQRTEQRDSAMYRCASSLVGGAYNEQFFGPGTRLTVL.

This CDR3 is CASSLVGTLAGSETQYF. DNA for the CDR3: TGTGCCAGCAGCTTAGTAGGAACACTAGCGGGGTCGGAGACCCAGTACTTC. This chain connects TRBV7-2 to TRBJ2-5, with 10 bases fitting TRBD2. The V gene's germline CDR1 is SGHTA and CDR2 FQGNSA. Germline trimming cut 1 base from V and 5 bases from J; bases unmatched to any gene: 10. The CDR3 extends over 17 amino acids.

This clone has a single count. The chain is built from TRBV11-2 and TRBJ2-7; no clear D. The length of the CDR3 is 14 residues. The germline gives CDR1 SGHAT, CDR2 FQNNGV. V was pared by 4 bases and J by 1 base, with 11 bases between. CDR3 loop: CASSSPQISYEQYF. CDR3 bases: TGTGCCAGCAGCTCCCCCCAGATTTCCTACGAGCAGTACTTC.

The V and J genes are TRBV19 and TRBJ1-2, with unresolved D. Trimming stripped 7 bases from V and 2 bases from J, with 8 bases between. CDR3 length: 12 amino acids. Germline lookup yields CDR1 LNHDA and CDR2 SQIVND (reference sequence). CDR3 nucleotides: TGTGCCAGTAAGCGGCAGAACTATGGCTACACCTTC. Encoded protein: CASKRQNYGYTF.

The J gene is TRBJ1-1, the V gene TRBV5-1; maybe TRBD1 (6 bases). Looked up from germline, CDR1 is SGHRS and CDR2 is YFSETQ. This CDR3 has 16 residues. Trimming took off 2 bases at V and 0 bases at J, with 14 bases between the two ends. The CDR3 region has the DNA TGCGCCAGCAGCTTCCAGGGGTGGGGAATGAACACTGAAGCTTTCTTT. It yields the protein CASSFQGWGMNTEAFF.